Listed here are 27 T cell receptor beta chains from one sample, sequenced in a study of Graves' ophthalmopathy and Graves' hyperthyroidism. Scientists amplified the TCR beta CDR3 regions from RNA transcripts. Amplification began with first-round RT-PCR using HTBI primers, then second-round multiplex PCR was performed. One entry per CDR3 protein, called by TCRdb with MiXCR from the multiplex PCR reads. The sample has about 380,000 distinct CDR3 sequences, roughly 15% seen once; the top ten hold approximately 7%. Sequencing input: peripheral blood. These receptors originate from a woman between 18 and 30 years old with stable Graves' hyperthyroidism.

This clonotype was picked up many times. A read error may account for a junction end that differs from germline. This chain links TRBV20-1 with TRBJ2-5; the D is unclear. Germline CDR1 is DFQATT and CDR2 is SNEGSKA (reference sequence). CDR3 length: 15 amino acids. The CDR3 DNA sequence: TGCAGTGCTGGAGATTCAATGTCAGGAGCGGAGACCCAGTACTTC. Residues: CSAGDSMSGAETQYF.

This clonotype was picked up many times. The chain employs TRBV20-1 and TRBJ2-5, with D perhaps TRBD2 (5 bases). This CDR3 is 17 amino acids long. Germline values: CDR1 DFQATT, CDR2 SNEGSKA (reference sequence). Trimming cost V 0 bases and J 4 bases, with 21 bases left between them. This chain's CDR3 is CSARDRRRTWERETQYF. The DNA of the CDR3 is TGCAGTGCTAGAGATCGGAGAAGAACATGGGAGCGAGAGACCCAGTACTTC.

This clonotype was observed a handful of times. This chain connects TRBV20-1 to TRBJ2-7; tentatively, D is TRBD1 or TRBD2 (6 bases each). The CDR3 is 16 residues long. Germline V gene sequence: CDR1 DFQATT, CDR2 SNEGSKA (reference sequence). The V end lost 0 bases, the J end lost 0 bases, and 15 bases lay between the germline ends. DNA of the CDR3: TGCAGTGCTAGAGATCAGGGGCGGGGTCACTCCTACGAGCAGTACTTC. It codes for CSARDQGRGHSYEQYF.

The table lists this clonotype with many counts. This sequence joins TRBV5-1 and TRBJ2-5; D is perhaps TRBD1 (5 bases). V lost 3 bases and J lost 5, with 23 bases in between. The CDR3 has 17 residues. The V gene's germline CDR1 is SGHRS and CDR2 YFSETQ. This CDR3 is CASSSATDSLKGETQYF. In DNA form, the CDR3 reads TGCGCCAGCAGCTCAGCTACCGACAGCCTTAAGGGGGAGACCCAGTACTTC. Combining the CDR3 with reference TRBV5-1 and TRBJ2-5 gives the whole variable domain KAGVTQTPRYLIKTRGQQVTLSCSPISGHRSVSWYQQTPGQGLQFLFEYFSETQRNKGNFPGRFSGRQFSNSRSEMNVSTLELGDSALYLCASSSATDSLKGETQYFGPGTRLLVL.

This clonotype showed up many times. Because the CDR3 is missing its conserved closing phenylalanine or tryptophan, this is likely a read error. The genes are TRBV9 and TRBJ1-1; D remains unclear. Germline V lookup: CDR1 SGDLS, CDR2 YYNGEE. CDR3 length: 12 residues. Trimming pared 3 bases from V and 0 bases from J, leaving 3 bases between. In nucleotides, the CDR3 is TGTGCCAGCAGCGCGTTGAACACTGAAGCTTTCTCT. Amino acid sequence: CASSALNTEAFS.

This clonotype was counted many times. CDR3 nucleotide sequence: TGTGCCAGCAGCTTAGTTCCGGGGGAAGCCTACGAGCAGTACTTC. Its translation is CASSLVPGEAYEQYF. The chain recombines TRBV7-2 with TRBJ2-7; TRBD2 might be the D (6 bases). The CDR3 is made up of 15 amino acids. V was shortened by 1 base and J by 2 bases, with 12 bases between the two germline ends. Germline V CDR1 and CDR2: SGHTA, FQGNSA.

This clonotype was recorded at least ten times. The chain carries TRBV28 and TRBJ1-1; D possibly corresponds to TRBD1 (5 bases). V was cut by 2 bases and J by 5 bases, with 9 bases left in between. This CDR3 region has 13 residues. The germline V gene has CDR1 MDHEN and CDR2 SYDVKM. The CDR3 nucleotides are TGTGCCAGCAGTTTAGGGGGAAAGACTGAAGCTTTCTTT. Amino acids: CASSLGGKTEAFF.

This clonotype was counted ten times or more. The chain employs TRBV12-3 or TRBV12-4 and TRBJ1-2; tentative D call: TRBD1 (5 bases). This CDR3 has 15 residues. V lost 4 bases to trimming and J lost 6 bases, with 18 bases between them. This CDR3 reads CASSSEIAGWDGYTF. CDR3 bases: TGTGCCAGCAGTTCAGAAATTGCAGGGTGGGATGGCTACACCTTC.

There are many counts of this clonotype. The genes are TRBV6-2 or TRBV6-3 and TRBJ2-7; no clear D. CDR3 length: 13 residues. Germline assignment: CDR1 MNHEY and CDR2 SVGEGT. Trimming shortened V by 3 bases and J by 4 bases, and 10 bases separated the two germline ends. CDR3 nucleotide sequence: TGTGCCAGCAGTTATACCGCCGCGTACGAGCAGTACTTC. As protein: CASSYTAAYEQYF.

This clonotype was counted at least ten times. The chain carries TRBV27 and TRBJ2-7, with D maybe TRBD2 (5 bases). V gave up 6 bases and J gave up 1 base, with 10 bases separating them. The CDR3 extends over 13 amino acids. Germline V gene data show CDR1 as MNHEY and CDR2 as SMNVEV (reference sequence). The CDR3 sequence: CASSLPGSYEQYF. CDR3 nucleotides: TGTGCCAGCAGCCTCCCGGGGTCCTACGAGCAGTACTTC.

This clonotype was seen at least ten times. V gene TRBV27 combines with J gene TRBJ2-7, with 8 positions matching TRBD1. Germline CDR1 MNHEY, CDR2 SMNVEV (reference sequence). The V segment lost 5 bases and the J segment 2 bases; nucleotides outside the gene matches: 2. This CDR3 is 13 amino acids long. As DNA, the CDR3 is TGTGCCAGCAGTGACAGGGGAACCTACGAGCAGTACTTC. It is translated as CASSDRGTYEQYF.

This clonotype was detected many times. The chain employs TRBV27 and TRBJ1-6; TRBD1 matches at 10 bases. V dropped 5 bases and J dropped 5; count of bases not matched to a gene: 9. CDR3 length: 17 amino acids. The V gene's germline CDR1 is MNHEY and CDR2 SMNVEV (reference sequence). In nucleotides, the CDR3 is TGTGCCAGCAGTCCCGGGACAGGGGCGATACATAATTCACCCCTCCACTTT. Encoded protein: CASSPGTGAIHNSPLHF.

The table lists this clonotype with many counts. The chain employs TRBV11-2 and TRBJ2-4, with no clear D. V lost 0 bases to trimming and J lost 9 bases, with 15 bases between them. Germline V gene lookup returns CDR1 SGHAT and CDR2 FQNNGV. CDR3 length: 15 amino acids. This CDR3 reads CASSLDRDGPTIQYF. The CDR3 DNA is TGTGCCAGCAGCTTAGATCGAGATGGGCCGACCATTCAGTACTTC.

This clonotype showed up many times. The CDR3 end shows no conserved phenylalanine or tryptophan, and so a read error is likely. This rearrangement joins TRBV7-6 to TRBJ2-7, with D possibly being TRBD1 or TRBD2 (5 bases each). With 5 bases removed from V and 2 bases from J, the gap between germline ends came to 19 bases. The CDR3 has 16 amino acids. Per germline, CDR1 SGHVS and CDR2 FNYEAQ. The CDR3 nucleotides read TGTGCCAGCAGCCTTTCCCTTAGGGACCCAGCCTACGAGCAGTACCTC. This sequence encodes CASSLSLRDPAYEQYL.

This chain connects TRBV6-2 or TRBV6-3 to TRBJ1-1; D gene uncertain. The CDR3 length is 14 residues. Germline CDR1 is MNHEY and CDR2 is SVGEGT. Trimming stripped 4 bases from V and 3 bases from J, with 12 bases between. As DNA, the CDR3 is TGTGCCAGCAGTTCGGGAGGAATGGACACTGAAGCTTTCTTT. Protein: CASSSGGMDTEAFF.

This clonotype was found many times. The chain carries TRBV20-1 and TRBJ1-5, with TRBD1 as a possible D gene (5 bases). The CDR3 sequence is 12 residues long. Trimming cost V 6 bases and J 4 bases, with 10 bases left between them. Germline loops: CDR1 DFQATT, CDR2 SNEGSKA (reference sequence). This chain's CDR3 is CSAGEANQPQHF. CDR3 bases: TGCAGTGCAGGGGAAGCGAATCAGCCCCAGCATTTT.

This clonotype was counted ten times or more. The V call is TRBV28, the J call TRBJ1-1; D is unclear. V lost 2 bases, J lost 2 bases, and 9 bases lay in between. CDR1 and CDR2 (germline): MDHEN, SYDVKM. The CDR3 spans 14 residues. The CDR3 region has the DNA TGTGCCAGCAGTTTACGGCAGTTCAACACTGAAGCTTTCTTT. It translates to CASSLRQFNTEAFF.

This clonotype has a count of ten or more. V gene TRBV10-1 combines with J gene TRBJ2-5; D is possibly TRBD1 or TRBD2 (6 bases each). Trimming pared 3 bases from V and 5 bases from J, leaving 16 bases between. The CDR3 contains 15 residues. The germline gives CDR1 WNHNN, CDR2 SYGVQD (reference sequence). The CDR3 sequence is CASSDPTGGRETQYF. CDR3 nucleotides: TGCGCCAGCAGTGACCCGACAGGAGGGCGGGAGACCCAGTACTTC.

This clonotype was found many times. One junction end does not reproduce the germline sequence, and a read error may be involved. V usage is TRBV7-2 and J usage is TRBJ1-6; no clear D gene. CDR3 size: 15 residues. Germline CDR1 and CDR2: SGHTA and FQGNSA. CDR3 in amino acids: CASSFLGSTNSPLYF. The CDR3 region has the DNA TGTGCCAGCAGCTTTCTGGGTTCTACAAATTCACCCCTCTACTTT.

This clonotype was recorded at least ten times. V gene TRBV6-5 combines with J gene TRBJ1-4; D is unresolved. Germline V gives CDR1 MNHEY, CDR2 SVGAGI. V gave up 2 bases and J gave up 3 bases, with 7 bases separating them. The CDR3 runs to 14 residues. Here the CDR3 reads CASSYGYANEKLFF. Here the CDR3 DNA reads TGTGCCAGCAGTTACGGGTACGCTAATGAAAAACTGTTTTTT.

This clonotype was recorded at least ten times. The chain recombines TRBV12-3 or TRBV12-4 with TRBJ1-1; the D is unclear. The V gene lost 9 bases and the J gene lost 0 bases, with 8 bases spanning the gap. This CDR3 is 12 amino acids long. CDR3 in DNA: TGTGCCAGTGGACTTATGAACACTGAAGCTTTCTTT. This translates into CASGLMNTEAFF.

This clonotype has ten or more counts. One junction end disagrees with the germline gene, perhaps due to a read error. CDR3 sequence: CASSLGWGREEIQYF. Here the CDR3 DNA reads TGTGCCAGCAGTTTAGGTTGGGGCAGAGAAGAGATCCAGTACTTC. The chain recombines TRBV12-3 or TRBV12-4 with TRBJ2-5; TRBD1 is a possible D gene (5 bases). This CDR3 contains 15 residues.

This clonotype was seen at least ten times. The chain combines TRBV27 with TRBJ2-5; D perhaps matches TRBD1 (5 bases). The CDR3 is 13 residues long. Trimming removed 5 bases from V and 4 bases from J, with 11 bases in between. Germline CDR1 and CDR2: MNHEY and SMNVEV (reference sequence). Here the CDR3 reads CASSVWQGETQYF. DNA of the CDR3: TGTGCCAGCAGTGTATGGCAGGGAGAGACCCAGTACTTC.

This clonotype was observed at least ten times. The chain employs TRBV20-1 and TRBJ2-5; 11 bases are shared with TRBD1. CDR1 is DFQATT, CDR2 SNEGSKA, per germline (reference sequence). There are 13 residues in the CDR3. Trimming at V came to 6 bases and at J to 4 bases, leaving 4 bases not matched to a gene. The CDR3 nucleotides are TGCAGTGCCAGGACAGGGGGCTTAGAGACCCAGTACTTC. It specifies CSARTGGLETQYF.

This clonotype occurred many times. The chain couples TRBV13 to TRBJ1-2; possible D gene TRBD1, 6 bases. V lost 5 bases, J lost 1 base, and 11 bases lay in between. The CDR3 contains 14 residues. The germline CDR1 and CDR2 sequences are PRHDT and FYEKMQ (reference sequence). In DNA, the CDR3 is TGTGCCAGCAGCGCTTGGACAGTTAACTATGGCTACACCTTC. Translated, it gives CASSAWTVNYGYTF.

This clonotype showed up many times. This chain joins TRBV2 and TRBJ2-2, with D perhaps TRBD2 (6 bases). Germline V lookup: CDR1 SNHLY, CDR2 FYNNEI. The CDR3 length is 15 residues. Trimming pared 7 bases from V and 3 bases from J, leaving 15 bases between. CDR3 in amino acids: CASNLGGWDTGELFF. The CDR3 DNA follows: TGTGCCAGCAACCTGGGGGGTTGGGACACCGGGGAGCTGTTTTTT.

Many counts were recorded for this clonotype. The chain uses TRBV24-1 and TRBJ2-1, with D possibly TRBD2 on 5 matching bases. V was shortened by 3 bases and J by 4 bases, with 18 bases between the two germline ends. Germline V CDR1 and CDR2: KGHDR, SFDVKD. The length of the CDR3 is 17 residues. In DNA form, the CDR3 reads TGTGCCACCAGTGATCCGCGGACCGAGAGGGATTACAATGAGCAGTTCTTC. This codes for CATSDPRTERDYNEQFF.